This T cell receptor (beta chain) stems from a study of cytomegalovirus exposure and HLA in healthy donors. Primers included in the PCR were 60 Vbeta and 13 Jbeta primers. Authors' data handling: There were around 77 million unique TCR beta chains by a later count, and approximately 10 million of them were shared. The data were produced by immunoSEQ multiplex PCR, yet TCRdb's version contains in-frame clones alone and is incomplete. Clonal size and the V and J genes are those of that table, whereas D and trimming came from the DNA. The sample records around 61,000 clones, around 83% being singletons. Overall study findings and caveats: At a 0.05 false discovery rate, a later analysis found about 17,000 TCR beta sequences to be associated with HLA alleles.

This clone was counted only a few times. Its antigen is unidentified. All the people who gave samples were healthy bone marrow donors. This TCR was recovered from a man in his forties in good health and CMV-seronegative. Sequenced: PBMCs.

The CDR3 sequence: CASSSGGIDSEKLFF. DNA of the CDR3: TGTGCCAGTAGTTCAGGGGGGATTGACAGCGAAAAACTGTTTTTT. This sequence joins TRBV19 and TRBJ1-4; 7 nucleotides agree with TRBD1. CDR3 length equals 15 residues. With V trimmed by 5 bases and J by 8 bases, 11 bases remained unmatched. Germline V gene sequence: CDR1 LNHDA, CDR2 SQIVND (reference sequence). The whole variable domain, filled in from reference TRBV19 and TRBJ1-4, reads DGGITQSPKYLFRKEGQNVTLSCEQNLNHDAMYWYRQDPGQGLRLIYYSQIVNDFQKGDIAEGYSVSREKKESFPLTVTSAQKNPTAFYLCASSSGGIDSEKLFFGSGTQLSVL.